These T cell receptor beta chains were read from a single sample in a study of cytomegalovirus exposure and HLA in healthy donors. Profiled with immunoSEQ multiplex PCR; TCRdb holds only in-frame clones, not every one. The table lists around 400,000 clones, 80% to 90% of them singletons, with 0.83% in the top ten. Material: PBMCs. The receptors originated from a woman aged 18-29 years in good health and CMV-seronegative. The CDR3 runs from the conserved cysteine through the conserved F or W. Each record gives: V gene, CDR3 protein.

TRBV27 CASSLGGLGNTIYF
TRBV6-5 CASSYKGAGGYTF
TRBV5-6 CASSLFAGDEQYF
TRBV29-1 CSVEDPLAGYTDTQYF
TRBV6-6 CASSTVDRAGNTIYF
TRBV5-1 CASSLALGNEQFF
TRBV28 CASRRGLVYSNQPQHF
TRBV27 CASSLGLAGSNEQFF
TRBV7-8 CASSLAPSGVRLTEQYF
TRBV30 CAWSLRQGYEQFF
TRBV5-5 CASSPRLAGIDEQYF
TRBV4-1 CASRGAGGRQETQYF
TRBV5-1 CASSLIAGGVQETQYF
TRBV5-1 CASSPGSSYNEQFF
TRBV30 CAWSVWTGGNFNTEAFF
TRBV19 CASSISPDIRSTEAFF
TRBV4-1 CASSQGQGAPDTQYF
TRBV28 CATKGAKGELRQYF
TRBV15 CATSRGRGNTEAFF
TRBV18 CASSPLKSGQSNEKLFF
TRBV15 CATSRDQGGGADTQYF
TRBV29-1 CSVGRLAGANTGELFF
TRBV19 CASSQERLSTDTQYF